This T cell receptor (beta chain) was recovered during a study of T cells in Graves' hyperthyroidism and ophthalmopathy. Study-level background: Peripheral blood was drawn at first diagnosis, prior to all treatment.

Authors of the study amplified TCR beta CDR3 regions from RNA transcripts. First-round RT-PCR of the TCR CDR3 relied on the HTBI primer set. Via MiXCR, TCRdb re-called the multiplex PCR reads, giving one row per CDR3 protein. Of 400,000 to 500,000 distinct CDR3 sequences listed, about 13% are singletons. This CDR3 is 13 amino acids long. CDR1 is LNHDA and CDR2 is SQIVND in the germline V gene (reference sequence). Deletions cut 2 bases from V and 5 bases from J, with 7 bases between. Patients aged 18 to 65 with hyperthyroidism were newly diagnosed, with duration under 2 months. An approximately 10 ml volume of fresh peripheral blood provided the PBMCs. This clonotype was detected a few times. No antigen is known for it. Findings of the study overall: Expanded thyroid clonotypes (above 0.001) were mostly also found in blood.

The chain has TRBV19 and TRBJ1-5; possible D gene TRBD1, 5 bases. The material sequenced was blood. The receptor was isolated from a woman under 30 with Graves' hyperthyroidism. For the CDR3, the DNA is TGTGCCAGTAGTATACAGGGTGATCAGCCCCAGCATTTT. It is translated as CASSIQGDQPQHF.